This TCR beta chain was documented in a study of T cell changes during pregnancy in multiple sclerosis. V lost 0 bases to trimming and J lost 5 bases, with 8 bases between them. The CDR3 is 13 residues long. In germline, CDR1 is SGDLS, CDR2 YYNGEE. TCRdb's table, derived via immunoSEQ multiplex PCR, lists solely in-frame clones and lacks some. The sample lists roughly 100,000 clones, 91% occurring once. The rearrangement links TRBV9 to TRBJ1-2; D is ambiguous. Sample: peripheral blood, taken before pregnancy. This receptor was obtained from a female donor with multiple sclerosis, enrolled in a pregnancy study. CDR3 region: CASSVEFGYGYTF. In DNA form, the CDR3 reads TGTGCCAGCAGCGTAGAATTCGGTTATGGCTACACCTTC.